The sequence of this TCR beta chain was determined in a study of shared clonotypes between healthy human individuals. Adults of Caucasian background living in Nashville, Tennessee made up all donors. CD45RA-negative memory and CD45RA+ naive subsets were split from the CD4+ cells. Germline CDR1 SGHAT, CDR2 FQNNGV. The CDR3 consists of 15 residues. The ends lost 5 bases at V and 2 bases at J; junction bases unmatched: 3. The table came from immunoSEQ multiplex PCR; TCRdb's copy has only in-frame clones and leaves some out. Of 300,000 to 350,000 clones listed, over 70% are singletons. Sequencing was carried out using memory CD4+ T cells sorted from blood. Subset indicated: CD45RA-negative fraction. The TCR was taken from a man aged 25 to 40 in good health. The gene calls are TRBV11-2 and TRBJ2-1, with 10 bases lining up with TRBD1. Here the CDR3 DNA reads TGTGCCAGCAGCATCGGACAGGGGGCCTACAATGAGCAGTTCTTC. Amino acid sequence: CASSIGQGAYNEQFF. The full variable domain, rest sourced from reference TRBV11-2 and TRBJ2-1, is EAGVAQSPRYKIIEKRQSVAFWCNPISGHATLYWYQQILGQGPKLLIQFQNNGVVDDSQLPKDRFSAERLKGVDSTLKIQPAKLEDSAVYLCASSIGQGAYNEQFFGPGTRLTVL.